The entry below describes one T cell receptor (beta chain). Its target is not known. The CDR3 covers 14 residues. Trimming shortened V by 2 bases and J by 5 bases, and 13 bases separated the two germline ends. Germline V gene lookup returns CDR1 MDHEN and CDR2 SYDVKM. TCR beta CDR3 was sequenced at survey depth on immunoSEQ. Data came from immunoSEQ multiplex PCR; TCRdb stores just in-frame clones and leaves some out. The sample yields approximately 4,800 clones, roughly 60% seen once. The data originate from a study of CD8 T cell repertoires and HIV-1 epitope variants. Study-level information: Control wells had CMV/EBV/flu peptides, negative Ebola AY9, or no peptide. Separate from the cultures, 1M uncultured T cells served as baseline.

Study observations and caveats: This assay reports beta chains of antigen-expanded cells, not T cell function.

This clonotype originated in a male donor with HIV. The sequenced sample was cultured CD8+ T cells derived from PBMCs. The rearrangement uses TRBV28 and TRBJ2-7; D remains ambiguous. The DNA for the CDR3 is TGTGCCAGCAGTTTAGCCCGTCCTCTGGACGAGCAGTACTTC. Its protein product is CASSLARPLDEQYF.